What follows is one TCR beta chain and its context. Its antigen is not known. It was cDNA, reverse transcribed from extracted RNA, that served as the sequencing template. The assay was immunoSEQ multiplex PCR, and TCRdb's table has in-frame clones only and misses some. The profile shows hundreds of thousands of clones, about three fifths of them singletons. This sample was taken from a study of CD8+ T cells in alopecia areata. Across the study: Tofacitinib ran 6 to 18 months, followed by 6 months off drug. The study's findings and limits: Sharing of TCR sequences between patients (possibly for HLA-related reasons) was less clear than in mice. Scalp samples also yield sequences from resident alphabeta T cells of normal skin.

Germline V lookup: CDR1 SGDLS, CDR2 YYNGEE. This CDR3 comprises 13 residues. Trimming took off 3 bases at V and 5 bases at J, with 11 bases between the two ends. The specimen comprised CD4+ T cells sorted from blood, sampled at week 0. The TCR originated in a human donor with alopecia areata. The chain has TRBV9 and TRBJ1-1; tentative D call: TRBD1 (6 bases). The CDR3 reads CASSGQRGTEAFF. The CDR3 nucleotides are TGTGCCAGCAGCGGGCAAAGGGGGACTGAAGCTTTCTTT.